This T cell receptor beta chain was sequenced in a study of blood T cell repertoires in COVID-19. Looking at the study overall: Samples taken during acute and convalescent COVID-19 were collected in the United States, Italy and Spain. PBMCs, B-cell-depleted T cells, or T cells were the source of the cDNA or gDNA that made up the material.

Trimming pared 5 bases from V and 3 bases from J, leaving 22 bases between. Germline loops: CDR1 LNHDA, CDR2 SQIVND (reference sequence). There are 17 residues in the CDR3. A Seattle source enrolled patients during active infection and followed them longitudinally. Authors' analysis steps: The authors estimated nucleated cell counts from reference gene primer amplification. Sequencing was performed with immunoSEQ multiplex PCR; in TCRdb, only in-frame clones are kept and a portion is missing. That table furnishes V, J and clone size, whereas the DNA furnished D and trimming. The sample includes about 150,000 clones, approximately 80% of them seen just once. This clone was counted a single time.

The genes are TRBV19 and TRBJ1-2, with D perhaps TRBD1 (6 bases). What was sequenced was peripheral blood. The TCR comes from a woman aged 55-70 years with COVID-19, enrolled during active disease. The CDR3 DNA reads TGTGCCAGTAGTCCCCGATTGGGGAAGGGGGAGTACTATGGCTACACCTTC. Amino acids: CASSPRLGKGEYYGYTF.